These T cell receptor beta chains were read from a single sample in a study of blood T cell repertoires in COVID-19. Repertoires were generated with immunoSEQ multiplex PCR, while TCRdb's copy carries only in-frame clones and drops some. The data hold under 100,000 clones, with about nine tenths observed a single time. What was sequenced was peripheral blood. These receptors came from a man aged 55-75 years with COVID-19, enrolled during active disease. Both conserved end residues are part of each CDR3. The D gene is left open where the match is weak. Rows may omit the clone size; those that give it use once, few, many or a size class.

V gene,clone size,D gene,CDR3 length,J gene,CDR3 DNA,CDR3 protein
TRBV7-7,.,.,16,TRBJ1-4,TGTGCTAGCAGCCCCCTCCCCAGGGCAGATAATGAAAAACTGTTTTTT,CASSPLPRADNEKLFF
TRBV21-1,.,.,17,TRBJ1-1,TGTGCCAGCAGCAAAAATTTAATACAGGTGCTGGATACTGAAGCTTTCTTT,CASSKNLIQVLDTEAFF
TRBV7-6,.,.,15,TRBJ1-3,TGTGCCAGCAGCTTTAGGAGCCTCTCTGGAAACACCATATATTTT,CASSFRSLSGNTIYF
TRBV5-1,once,TRBD2,17,TRBJ2-1,TGCGCCAGCAGCCGCCCCGCGGGCGGGACTACACACAATGAGCAGTTCTTC,CASSRPAGGTTHNEQFF
TRBV6-5,.,TRBD1,15,TRBJ2-7,TGTGCCAGCAGTTACGGGACAGGGGAAGGCTACGAGCAGTACTTC,CASSYGTGEGYEQYF
TRBV6-5,once,TRBD1,14,TRBJ1-1,TGTGCCAGCAGCTCGGACAGGCCGAACACTGAAGCTTTCTTT,CASSSDRPNTEAFF
TRBV2,.,TRBD2,13,TRBJ2-3,TGTGCCAGCAGTACGGGAGGGGCAGATACGCAGTATTTT,CASSTGGADTQYF
TRBV6-2/TRBV6-3,.,TRBD1,15,TRBJ2-7,TGTGCCAGCAGTTACCGGGACAGGCTTTCCTACGAGCAGTACTTC,CASSYRDRLSYEQYF
TRBV29-1,.,.,13,TRBJ2-1,TGCAGCGTTGAGAGGGACACCCCCCGAGAGCAGTTCTTC,CSVERDTPREQFF
TRBV6-5,.,.,14,TRBJ2-1,TGTGCCAGCAGTTACTCAGCAGGGCGGAATGAGCAGTTCTTC,CASSYSAGRNEQFF
TRBV28,.,.,17,TRBJ2-5,TGTGCCAGCAGTTGCCCCCCTCGGGATGTGGACCAAGAGACCCAGTACTTC,CASSCPPRDVDQETQYF
TRBV5-1,.,.,13,TRBJ2-7,TGCGCCAGCAGCTTGGCAGTCTCCTACGAGCAGTACTTC,CASSLAVSYEQYF
TRBV5-1,once,TRBD1,13,TRBJ1-2,TGCGCCAGCAGCTTACAGGGGAATAGAGACTACACCTTC,CASSLQGNRDYTF
TRBV3-1/TRBV3-2,.,TRBD2,18,TRBJ2-7,TGTGCCAGCAGCCAAGGGACTAGCGGGAGGGCGGACCCCTACGAGCAGTACTTC,CASSQGTSGRADPYEQYF
TRBV5-1,.,TRBD2,16,TRBJ2-2,TGCGCCAGCAGCCAAAGCGGGGGGATAAACACCGGGGAGCTGTTTTTT,CASSQSGGINTGELFF
TRBV7-2,few,TRBD2,14,TRBJ2-7,TGTGCCAGCAGCACACAGACTAGCGGGAACGAGCAGTACTTC,CASSTQTSGNEQYF
TRBV29-1,.,.,14,TRBJ1-1,TGCAGCGTTGGAGCCCGGGGGTCGGACACTGAAGCTTTCTTT,CSVGARGSDTEAFF
TRBV19,.,TRBD2,16,TRBJ2-1,TGTGCCAGTAGTTTTATTACTAGCGGGAGGCGCAATGAGCAGTTCTTC,CASSFITSGRRNEQFF